Sequencing of this T cell receptor beta chain was carried out in a study of blood T cells in healthy people across ages. Whole-study findings and limits: Aged donors had fewer naive CD4+ cells and lower diversity than long-lived donors. Strong correlation was found linking TCR beta diversity to naive T cell percentage.

This clonotype was detected only a few times. Its antigen is unidentified. Then a second PCR, running roughly 6 to 11 cycles, was carried out with a sample-barcoded 5' primer and a J-beta primer mix. Every individual sample yielded 2.5 million or more paired-end reads (each containing CDR3). TCRdb itself ran the 5' RACE reads through MiXCR, one entry per CDR3 protein. The sample records hundreds of thousands of distinct CDR3 sequences, roughly 50% being singletons. There were healthy Caucasian individuals from Russia, aged roughly 6 to 100, serving as donors. Sequencing input: blood. The sequence came from a woman aged 60-75 years in good health.

The CDR3: CASSLSRQLTGELFF. For the CDR3, the DNA is TGTGCCAGCAGTTTATCTAGGCAGCTCACCGGGGAGCTGTTTTTT. The chain is built from TRBV27 and TRBJ2-2, with no clear D. The CDR3 has 15 residues. Deletions cut 0 bases from V and 4 bases from J, with 9 bases between. Germline values: CDR1 MNHEY, CDR2 SMNVEV (reference sequence).